This T cell receptor beta chain was sequenced in a study of identical twins. Study-wide findings and caveats: Invariant cells of the MAIT and iNKT types might have partly distorted the zero-insertion analyses.

Details on this clonotype: Its antigen is undetermined. An end of the junction differs from the germline gene, which may be a read error.

The length of the CDR3 is 14 residues. Germline CDR1 SGHTA, CDR2 FQGNSA. Only healthy Caucasians were included as donors. TCRdb re-called the 5' RACE reads with MiXCR, one entry per CDR3 protein. The profile shows 450,000 to 650,000 distinct CDR3 sequences, approximately 9.6% of them singletons. This sample was also put to use in a study of yellow fever vaccine responses in identical twins.

The sequencing sample was made of PBMCs. The V gene is TRBV7-2, the J gene TRBJ2-7; D remains unclear. The TCR originated in a woman aged 18-29 years in good health. CDR3 protein: CASSLSSKGYKQYF. CDR3 in DNA: TGTGCCAGCAGCTTGAGTAGCAAAGGCTACAAGCAGTACTTC.